This T cell receptor (beta chain) came from a study of siplizumab effects on memory and regulatory T cells. Clones were sequenced by immunoSEQ multiplex PCR, and TCRdb holds only the in-frame ones, with some missing. Among around 94,000 clones listed, approximately 90% were seen once. Germline V CDR1 and CDR2: KGHSH, LQKENI. This CDR3 spans 16 amino acids. The trim removed 6 bases at V and 5 bases at J, leaving 8 bases unmatched. Study-wide results and limits: Sequences below about 10^-5 frequency were poorly captured, limiting mapping of alloreactive clones. Versus less than 35% in controls, the mappable alloreactive CD4+ clones averaged roughly 75% Treg-derived with siplizumab. It seemed that naive T cells were more diverse than memory cells and were major contributors to the alloresponse. Roughly 75-97% of proliferating clones (CD4+ or CD8+) could not be assigned a naive or memory phenotype.

As regards this clone: Its target is not known.

This chain uses TRBV18 with TRBJ1-4; TRBD1 matches at 11 bases. Sequencing used CD4+ T cells sorted from blood. This clonotype was sampled from a human donor in good health. Written as DNA, the CDR3 is TGTGCCAGCTCGTCCGGGACAGGGGGAATGAATGAAAAACTGTTTTTT. Its protein product is CASSSGTGGMNEKLFF.